What follows are 8 T cell receptor beta chains derived from one specimen sequenced in a study of blood T cell repertoires in COVID-19. Generated by immunoSEQ multiplex PCR, the TCRdb table keeps only in-frame clones and is missing some. The data hold tens of thousands of clones, with 60% to 85% observed a single time. The sequencing sample was made of peripheral blood. These TCRs come from a woman at least 80 years old with acute or convalescent COVID-19.

V and J are TRBV5-6 and TRBJ1-4; D perhaps matches TRBD1 (5 bases). The CDR3 consists of 17 residues. The V gene's germline CDR1 is SGHDT and CDR2 YYEEEE. The ends were cut back, 4 bases at V and 0 bases at J, with 16 bases in the middle. Here the CDR3 DNA reads TGTGCCAGCAGCCTGTATTCGGGGGATGCAACTAATGAAAAACTGTTTTTT. The encoded protein is CASSLYSGDATNEKLFF.

The chain has TRBV5-1 and TRBJ2-1, with a tentative D call TRBD2 (6 bases). CDR1 is SGHRS and CDR2 is YFSETQ in the germline V gene. The CDR3 is 15 amino acids. The V and J ends lost 0 bases and 2 bases respectively, with 9 bases between them. The chain's CDR3 is CASSLGLDTYNEQFF. DNA of the CDR3: TGCGCCAGCAGCTTGGGACTAGATACCTACAATGAGCAGTTCTTC.

This chain connects TRBV6-5 to TRBJ2-3; maybe TRBD1 (6 bases). Germline V lookup: CDR1 MNHEY, CDR2 SVGAGI. Trimming stripped 4 bases from V and 0 bases from J, with 14 bases between. The CDR3 is 16 amino acids. CDR3 coding DNA: TGTGCCAGCAGTTCACAGGGAAGGGGGAGCACAGATACGCAGTATTTT. Amino acid sequence: CASSSQGRGSTDTQYF.

This clone has only one observation. The chain combines TRBV6-6 with TRBJ2-7; perhaps TRBD2 as D (5 bases). The CDR3 spans 14 residues. Trimming removed 6 bases at V and 3 bases at J, with 15 bases between. Germline CDR1 is MNHNY and CDR2 is SVGAGI (reference sequence). The CDR3 DNA is TGTGCCAGCAGGCCAAGCGGTACTGGCTACGAGCAGTACTTC. Amino acid sequence: CASRPSGTGYEQYF.

CDR3 DNA sequence: TGTGCCAGCAGCTTGACAGGCGACTTGGGGACTGAAGCTTTCTTT. This gives the protein CASSLTGDLGTEAFF. This chain joins TRBV7-6 and TRBJ1-1, with D perhaps TRBD1 (6 bases). Per the germline V gene, CDR1 is SGHVS and CDR2 is FNYEAQ. The CDR3 is made up of 15 amino acids. V gave up 3 bases and J gave up 5 bases, with 16 bases separating them.

This clone has only a few counts. V and J are TRBV19 and TRBJ1-1; D might be TRBD1 (6 bases). This CDR3 region has 14 residues. The V end lost 5 bases, the J end lost 5 bases, and 15 bases lay between the germline ends. Germline V gene lookup returns CDR1 LNHDA and CDR2 SQIVND (reference sequence). The CDR3 region has the DNA TGTGCCAGTAGTTTCAAACAGGGCGGAACTGAAGCTTTCTTT. Encoded protein: CASSFKQGGTEAFF.

The V call is TRBV14, the J call TRBJ1-2; tentative D call: TRBD1 (5 bases). The CDR3 covers 14 residues. Germline CDR1 and CDR2: SGHDN and FVKESK. The V end lost 4 bases, the J end lost 4 bases, and 13 bases lay between the germline ends. For the CDR3, the DNA is TGTGCCAGCAGCCCTCAGGGTCCCATCTATGGCTACACCTTC. Translated, it gives CASSPQGPIYGYTF. Full variable domain (missing parts from reference TRBV14 and TRBJ1-2): EAGVTQFPSHSVIEKGQTVTLRCDPISGHDNLYWYRRVMGKEIKFLLHFVKESKQDESGMPNNRFLAERTGGTYSTLKVQPAELEDSGVYFCASSPQGPIYGYTFGSGTRLTVV.

The chain combines TRBV6-1 with TRBJ2-2; 8 bases match TRBD2. V was pared by 4 bases and J by 5 bases, with 12 bases of the junction left unmatched. The CDR3 runs to 17 residues. Germline assignment: CDR1 MNHNS and CDR2 SASEGT. DNA for the CDR3: TGTGCCAGCAGTGCCCGAAGCGGGAGAAGGGGGACCGGGGAGCTGTTTTTT. Protein sequence: CASSARSGRRGTGELFF.